Given below is one T cell receptor beta chain in context. Sequenced by immunoSEQ multiplex PCR; TCRdb stores in-frame clones only, minus some. The sample has under 2,500,000 clones, around 95% seen once; the top ten hold roughly 0.13%. Germline assignment: CDR1 MNHNY and CDR2 SVGAGI (reference sequence). The CDR3 extends over 15 amino acids. With V trimmed by 6 bases and J by 5 bases, 9 bases remained unmatched. The sample belongs to a study of shared clonotypes between healthy human individuals. Memory CD4+ cells were the fraction left after CD45RA+ naive selection. This sequence joins TRBV6-6 and TRBJ2-2; 7 bases map to TRBD2. This sequence originates from a man aged 18 to 29 in good health. Source material: naive CD4+ T cells sorted from blood. The subset here: CD45RA+ positively selected. The CDR3, as DNA: TGTGCCAGCAGGGGCGGGAGTAAGAGTACCGGGGAGCTGTTTTTT. It translates to CASRGGSKSTGELFF.